These 30 T cell receptor beta chains originate from one sample sequenced in a study of T cells in Graves' hyperthyroidism and ophthalmopathy. TCR beta CDR3 regions were amplified from RNA. The TCR CDR3 first-round RT-PCR relied on the HTBI primer set. TCRdb ran MiXCR on the multiplex PCR reads and lists one entry per CDR3 protein. Of hundreds of thousands of distinct CDR3 sequences listed, 15% to 20% are singletons. Material: blood. The receptors originated from a woman between 18 and 29 years old with Graves' hyperthyroidism.

This clonotype came up many times. The chain recombines TRBV5-1 with TRBJ2-2; no clear D. Trimming cost V 0 bases and J 7 bases, with 13 bases left between them. Germline-derived CDR1 and CDR2 are SGHRS and YFSETQ. This CDR3 is built from 15 residues. The CDR3 here is CASSLVLGKGGELFF. The CDR3 bases are TGCGCCAGCAGCTTGGTTCTCGGAAAGGGCGGGGAGCTGTTTTTT. Full variable domain (remainder filled in from reference TRBV5-1 and TRBJ2-2): KAGVTQTPRYLIKTRGQQVTLSCSPISGHRSVSWYQQTPGQGLQFLFEYFSETQRNKGNFPGRFSGRQFSNSRSEMNVSTLELGDSALYLCASSLVLGKGGELFFGEGSRLTVL.

The chain is built from TRBV20-1 and TRBJ2-1, with unresolved D. CDR1 and CDR2 (germline): DFQATT, SNEGSKA (reference sequence). This CDR3 spans 12 amino acids. V lost 4 bases to trimming and J lost 8 bases, with 12 bases between them. CDR3 sequence: CSAKKQAHEQFF. In nucleotides, the CDR3 is TGCAGTGCTAAGAAACAAGCCCATGAGCAGTTCTTC.

The rearrangement links TRBV12-3 or TRBV12-4 to TRBJ2-5; the match to TRBD2 covers 7 bases. This CDR3 has 16 amino acids. After removal of 8 bases from V and 5 bases from J, the junction contained 17 bases not matched to a gene. In DNA form, the CDR3 reads TGTGCCAGCGCAAGCGGGGCTAGCGGAACCTGGGAGACCCAGTACTTC. Its protein product is CASASGASGTWETQYF.

This clonotype has a count of ten or more. V gene TRBV5-6 combines with J gene TRBJ2-5; a weak D match, TRBD1 (6 bases). The CDR3 covers 15 residues. V was clipped by 2 bases and J by 4 bases, with 15 bases between them. The V gene's germline CDR1 is SGHDT and CDR2 YYEEEE. In DNA form, the CDR3 reads TGTGCCAGCAGCTTTCCTACGTTGACAGGAGAGACCCAGTACTTC. Protein sequence: CASSFPTLTGETQYF.

This clonotype has only a few counts. This chain connects TRBV6-1 to TRBJ2-2; a weak D match, TRBD1 (6 bases). Germline-derived CDR1 and CDR2 are MNHNS and SASEGT. Trimming took 4 bases from V and 6 from J, leaving 12 bases between them. The CDR3 loop spans 14 amino acids. This CDR3 reads CASSGHRASGELFF. CDR3 bases: TGTGCCAGCAGTGGGCACAGGGCATCCGGGGAGCTGTTTTTT.

In this sample, this clonotype turned up many times. The chain joins TRBV7-2 to TRBJ2-3; a weak D match, TRBD2 (5 bases). CDR1 is SGHTA and CDR2 is FQGNSA in the germline V gene. The germline V and J ends were trimmed by 1 base and 0 bases, with 8 bases remaining between them. This CDR3 is 15 amino acids long. The CDR3 region has the DNA TGTGCCAGCAGCTTAGGTCCGGGAAGCACAGATACGCAGTATTTT. Amino acids: CASSLGPGSTDTQYF.

This clonotype was counted many times. This chain joins TRBV20-1 and TRBJ2-3; D not resolved. CDR1 is DFQATT, CDR2 SNEGSKA, per germline (reference sequence). The ends were cut back, 3 bases at V and 4 bases at J, with 8 bases in the middle. This CDR3 has 12 amino acids. The CDR3 nucleotides read TGCAGTGCTAGGGTAGGGCCAGATACGCAGTATTTT. This encodes CSARVGPDTQYF.

This clonotype was seen a handful of times. This chain uses TRBV5-1 with TRBJ2-4; D is unclear. V lost 0 bases to trimming and J lost 6 bases, with 13 bases between them. The CDR3 sequence is 15 residues long. Germline V CDR1 and CDR2: SGHRS, YFSETQ. The CDR3, as DNA: TGCGCCAGCAGCTTGGAAGCGACGGGCCGAAACATTCAGTACTTC. Translated, it gives CASSLEATGRNIQYF.

The table lists this clonotype with many counts. The chain has TRBV5-8 and TRBJ2-1; 9 bases fit TRBD2. Germline lookup yields CDR1 SGHTS and CDR2 YDEGEE. V was pared by 5 bases and J by 1 base, with 10 bases of the junction left unmatched. The CDR3 runs to 17 residues. The CDR3 coding sequence is TGTGCCAGCAGGACTAGCGGCCTGAGTGGGTCCTACAATGAGCAGTTCTTC. Translating gives CASRTSGLSGSYNEQFF.

Ten or more counts support this clonotype. The rearrangement uses TRBV12-3 or TRBV12-4 and TRBJ2-7; D gene ambiguous. This CDR3 is built from 14 residues. V lost 2 bases and J 6 bases, leaving 14 bases between the germline ends. The CDR3 sequence is CASSLSSVAPEQYF. CDR3 in DNA: TGTGCCAGCAGTTTATCCTCCGTAGCCCCCGAGCAGTACTTC.

This clonotype was detected many times. The chain joins TRBV28 to TRBJ1-5, with D possibly TRBD1 on 5 matching bases. Germline values: CDR1 MDHEN, CDR2 SYDVKM. V dropped 6 bases and J dropped 0 bases, with 12 bases sitting between them. CDR3 length: 15 amino acids. CDR3 sequence reads: CASRPLQVSNQPQHF. DNA of the CDR3: TGTGCCAGCAGACCACTACAGGTTAGCAATCAGCCCCAGCATTTT.

The genes are TRBV10-3 and TRBJ2-1; 9 bases map to TRBD2. The V gene's germline CDR1 is ENHRY and CDR2 SYGVKD. V lost 8 bases and J lost 4; bases outside the gene matches: 6. This CDR3 spans 14 amino acids. The CDR3 loop reads CAIPGTSTYNEQFF. In DNA form, the CDR3 reads TGTGCCATCCCCGGGACTAGCACATACAATGAGCAGTTCTTC.

J is TRBJ1-2 and V is TRBV6-1; 9 nucleotides match TRBD1. Germline assignment: CDR1 MNHNS and CDR2 SASEGT. CDR3 length: 14 residues. With V trimmed by 5 bases and J by 3 bases, 4 bases remained unmatched. The CDR3 is CASSIDRGYYGYTF. DNA of the CDR3: TGTGCCAGCAGTATAGACAGGGGGTACTATGGCTACACCTTC.

This clonotype was detected ten times or more. This chain connects TRBV30 to TRBJ2-7; D gene unclear. Germline V lookup: CDR1 GTSNPN, CDR2 SVGIG (reference sequence). The CDR3 length is 14 residues. Trimming took off 1 base at V and 6 bases at J, with 16 bases between the two ends. For the CDR3, the DNA is TGTGCCTGGAGTGCAGTGGAAGGGTACGGCGAGCAGTACTTC. Translated, it gives CAWSAVEGYGEQYF.

The sample holds a few counts of this clonotype. The chain is built from TRBV9 and TRBJ2-1; 10 positions match TRBD2. After removal of 1 base from V and 8 bases from J, the junction contained 6 bases not matched to a gene. There are 15 residues in the CDR3. Germline values: CDR1 SGDLS, CDR2 YYNGEE. The CDR3 DNA is TGTGCCAGCAGCGTACTAGCGGGAGATCATGATGAGCAGTTCTTC. This sequence encodes CASSVLAGDHDEQFF. Combining the CDR3 with reference TRBV9 and TRBJ2-1 gives the whole variable domain DSGVTQTPKHLITATGQRVTLRCSPRSGDLSVYWYQQSLDQGLQFLIQYYNGEERAKGNILERFSAQQFPDLHSELNLSSLELGDSALYFCASSVLAGDHDEQFFGPGTRLTVL.

The CDR3 reads CASSYAEMGYGYTF. CDR3 nucleotide sequence: TGTGCCAGCAGTTACGCGGAGATGGGGTATGGCTACACCTTC. The chain couples TRBV6-5 to TRBJ1-2; D gene uncertain. The length of the CDR3 is 14 residues. With 2 bases removed from V and 5 bases from J, the gap between germline ends came to 12 bases. The germline V gene encodes CDR1 MNHEY and CDR2 SVGAGI.

This clonotype was counted only a few times. The chain has TRBV9 and TRBJ2-1; D not resolved. With 4 bases removed from V and 3 bases from J, the gap between germline ends came to 17 bases. The V gene's germline CDR1 is SGDLS and CDR2 YYNGEE. This CDR3 comprises 16 residues. CDR3 loop: CASSLPGRRNYNEQFF. CDR3 nucleotide sequence: TGTGCCAGCAGCCTCCCCGGGCGGAGAAACTACAATGAGCAGTTCTTC.

The sample holds a few counts of this clonotype. The chain joins TRBV9 to TRBJ1-2, with TRBD1 matching over 8 bases. The J segment lost 5 bases and the V segment lost 3 bases, leaving 12 bases of the junction unmatched. Per the germline V gene, CDR1 is SGDLS and CDR2 is YYNGEE. The CDR3 totals 16 residues. DNA of the CDR3: TGTGCCAGCAGCGCTGAGGGCCCAGGGGGCGGGTATGGCTACACCTTC. Its protein is CASSAEGPGGGYGYTF.

This clonotype was seen at least ten times. The chain recombines TRBV25-1 with TRBJ1-6, with TRBD1 matching 11 bases. The germline gives CDR1 MGHDK, CDR2 SYGVNS. The CDR3 runs 15 residues. V was clipped by 6 bases and J by 6 bases; unmatched bases: 4. For the CDR3, the DNA is TGTGCCAGCAGGAGGACAGGGGGCGGTAATTCACCCCTCCACTTT. Amino acid sequence: CASRRTGGGNSPLHF.

The chain joins TRBV19 to TRBJ2-5; a possible D gene is TRBD1 (5 bases). CDR1 and CDR2 from the germline V gene are LNHDA and SQIVND (reference sequence). V shed 4 bases and J shed 5 bases, with 8 bases lying between them. There are 12 residues in the CDR3. Here the CDR3 DNA reads TGTGCCAGTAGTAAGGGGTACGAGACCCAGTACTTC. Translated, it gives CASSKGYETQYF.

This chain links TRBV14 with TRBJ2-1; D remains ambiguous. Trimming stripped 1 base from V and 5 bases from J, with 15 bases between. Germline CDR1 is SGHDN and CDR2 is FVKESK. The CDR3 runs 16 residues. This CDR3 reads CASSQVRLTFHNEQFF. The CDR3 DNA reads as TGTGCCAGCAGCCAAGTACGTCTAACTTTTCACAATGAGCAGTTCTTC.

This clonotype was counted ten times or more. V is TRBV5-5 and J is TRBJ1-1, with 7 bases fitting TRBD1. The germline V gene has CDR1 SGHKS and CDR2 YYEKEE (reference sequence). The CDR3 is made up of 17 amino acids. With V trimmed by 0 bases and J by 1 base, 9 bases remained unmatched. The CDR3 sequence is CASSLGGKRQGNTEAFF. In DNA, the CDR3 is TGTGCCAGCAGCTTGGGGGGGAAGAGACAGGGGAACACTGAAGCTTTCTTT. Looking up the rest from reference TRBV5-5 and TRBJ1-1 gives the full variable domain: DAGVTQSPTHLIKTRGQQVTLRCSPISGHKSVSWYQQVLGQGPQFIFQYYEKEERGRGNFPDRFSARQFPNYSSELNVNALLLGDSALYLCASSLGGKRQGNTEAFFGQGTRLTVV.

This clonotype occurred many times. The genes are TRBV20-1 and TRBJ2-7, with TRBD1 matching over 7 bases. Germline V lookup: CDR1 DFQATT, CDR2 SNEGSKA (reference sequence). CDR3 length: 13 residues. The V gene end was trimmed by 6 bases and the J gene end by 0 bases; junction bases not matched to a gene: 5. This chain's CDR3 is CSAPDRSSYEQYF. In DNA, the CDR3 is TGCAGTGCCCCGGACAGGAGCTCCTACGAGCAGTACTTC.

This clonotype occurred many times. The V call is TRBV6-1, the J call TRBJ2-3, with D possibly TRBD2 on 7 matching bases. CDR1 MNHNS and CDR2 SASEGT come from the germline V gene. The CDR3 sequence is 15 residues long. V lost 6 bases to trimming and J lost 4 bases, with 17 bases between them. The CDR3 region has the DNA TGTGCCAGCAGGCCCATAGGGGGGGGTGCAGATACGCAGTATTTT. Amino acids: CASRPIGGGADTQYF.

The chain carries TRBV25-1 and TRBJ1-1; D perhaps matches TRBD1 (6 bases). The germline gives CDR1 MGHDK, CDR2 SYGVNS. Trimming removed 3 bases from V and 1 base from J, with 15 bases in between. The CDR3 length is 16 residues. The CDR3 spells CASSDNQGLGNTEAFF. For the CDR3, the DNA is TGTGCCAGCAGTGATAATCAGGGGCTGGGGAACACTGAAGCTTTCTTT.

Many counts were recorded for this clonotype. The CDR3 is CASRRGNSYEQYF. CDR3 nucleotide sequence: TGTGCTAGTCGGAGAGGGAACTCCTACGAGCAGTACTTC. V gene TRBV12-5 combines with J gene TRBJ2-7; D might be TRBD2 (5 bases). V was shortened by 8 bases and J by 0 bases, with 11 bases between the two germline ends. The CDR3 runs 13 residues. Per germline, CDR1 LGHNT and CDR2 FRNRAP.

The J gene is TRBJ1-2, the V gene TRBV6-1; D is undetermined. There are 13 residues in the CDR3. The V end lost 2 bases, the J end lost 7 bases, and 11 bases lay between the germline ends. Germline CDR1 and CDR2: MNHNS and SASEGT. The CDR3 sequence is CASSESSGFGYTF. CDR3 DNA sequence: TGTGCCAGCAGTGAATCCTCGGGATTTGGCTACACCTTC.

This clonotype has ten or more counts. The rearrangement links TRBV12-3 or TRBV12-4 to TRBJ1-5; 10 bases line up with TRBD1. With 5 bases clipped from V and 7 bases from J, the junction kept 11 bases outside the gene matches. The CDR3 loop spans 16 amino acids. In DNA form, the CDR3 reads TGTGCCAGCAGTACTCCTGGGACAGGGGAGGGGCAGCCCCAGCATTTT. Translating gives CASSTPGTGEGQPQHF.

V usage is TRBV6-1 and J usage is TRBJ2-5, with 9 bases fitting TRBD1. V was pared by 3 bases and J by 4 bases, with 9 bases of the junction left unmatched. CDR1 is MNHNS, CDR2 SASEGT, per germline. CDR3 length: 16 residues. DNA of the CDR3: TGTGCCAGCAGTGAGGGGACAGGGACTCTTATAGAGACCCAGTACTTC. This codes for CASSEGTGTLIETQYF.

The chain combines TRBV12-3 or TRBV12-4 with TRBJ2-7; D is possibly TRBD2 (9 bases). V was clipped by 6 bases and J by 0 bases, with 24 bases between them. The CDR3 has 18 amino acids. The CDR3 spells CASSHQTGASGISYEQYF. The CDR3 bases are TGTGCCAGCAGCCACCAGACAGGGGCTAGCGGGATCTCCTACGAGCAGTACTTC.